A selection of T cell receptor beta chains follows, all from one sample in a study of T cell repertoires in cytomegalovirus infection. TCRdb reanalysed the reads using MiXCR and keeps one entry per CDR3 protein. The sample has hundreds of thousands of distinct CDR3 sequences, roughly a sixth seen once. The sample taken for sequencing was PBMCs. The source of these receptors is a human donor in good health (CMV status not recorded). Some clones in this sample may be carry-over from other donors' samples. CDR3s include the opening cysteine and the closing phenylalanine or tryptophan. D genes are given only for firm matches. A row's size may be missing; if present it is once, few, many or a size class.

j_call d_call clone_size v_call cdr3_nt cdr3_aa
TRBJ1-2 - - TRBV29-1 TGCAGCGTTGTATGGGGGGACTATGGCTACACCTTC CSVVWGDYGYTF
TRBJ1-5 - - TRBV29-1 TGCAGCGTCTCAGAGAGACGCAATCAGCCCCAGCATTTT CSVSERRNQPQHF
TRBJ2-6 - many TRBV4-1 TGCGCCAGCAGCCAGACCGAGGCGAACTCTGGGGCCAACGTCCTGACTTTC CASSQTEANSGANVLTF
TRBJ1-4 TRBD1 - TRBV2 TGTGCCAGCAGTGGGACAGGGGGATATAGAGAAAAACTGTTTTTT CASSGTGGYREKLFF
TRBJ2-1 - few TRBV5-6 TGTGCCAGCAGCTCGACCGGGACGGGCTACAATGAGCAGTTCTTC CASSSTGTGYNEQFF
TRBJ1-1 - many TRBV7-2 TGTGCCAGCAGCTTATTCGGCCCGAACACTGAAGCTTTCTTT CASSLFGPNTEAFF
TRBJ1-2 - many TRBV12-3/TRBV12-4 TGTGCCAGCAGCCGTGGGACTTCTTACTATGGCTACACCTTC CASSRGTSYYGYTF
TRBJ2-7 TRBD1 - TRBV9 TGTGCCAGCAGCGTATCCGGGACAGGGAGTCCCCACGAGCAGTACTTC CASSVSGTGSPHEQYF
TRBJ2-1 - few TRBV28 TGTGCCAGCATGGGTCGGGGGACTTACAATGAGCAGTTCTTC CASMGRGTYNEQFF
TRBJ1-2 TRBD1 - TRBV4-1 TGCGCCAGCAGCCAGACCGACAGGGCCCGTAACTATGGCTACACCTTC CASSQTDRARNYGYTF
TRBJ1-4 - - TRBV18 TGTGCCAGCTCACCACCGGGAACGCGTCGAGGGGATGAAAAACTGTTTTTT CASSPPGTRRGDEKLFF
TRBJ2-2 - few TRBV18 TGTGCCAGCTCACCACGCGTGGCGAACACCGGGGAGCTGTTTTTT CASSPRVANTGELFF
TRBJ1-1 TRBD1 - TRBV27 TGTGCCAGCACCCCCAGGGGGGATGGCACTGAAGCTTTCTTT CASTPRGDGTEAFF
TRBJ2-2 - - TRBV6-1 TGTGCCAGCAGTGGGCCTAGTCCGTACACCGGGGAGCTGTTTTTT CASSGPSPYTGELFF
TRBJ1-1 - many TRBV7-9 TGTGCCAGCAGCTTTGGCGGAAAAGGCGAAGCTTTCTTT CASSFGGKGEAFF
TRBJ1-1 TRBD1 many TRBV6-6 TGTGCCAGCAGTTACATACGGGACAGGAACACTGAAGCTTTCTTT CASSYIRDRNTEAFF
TRBJ1-2 - - TRBV19 TGTGCCAGTAGTCGATATCAGGGGAACTATGGCTACACCTTC CASSRYQGNYGYTF
TRBJ1-2 - few TRBV27 TGTGCCAGCAGTTTATCGGATGGGGGGATGGGTGGCTACACCTTC CASSLSDGGMGGYTF
TRBJ2-7 - - TRBV19 TGTGCCAGTAGTATCACAGACAGCTCCTACGAGCAGTACTTC CASSITDSSYEQYF
TRBJ2-1 TRBD2 - TRBV5-1 TGCGCCAGCACCCTTAACCCGGGGGGCTCCTACAATGAGCAGTTCTTC CASTLNPGGSYNEQFF
TRBJ1-2 - many TRBV7-6 TGTGCCAGCAGTTTTACAGGGTTCAATGGCTACACCTTC CASSFTGFNGYTF
TRBJ2-5 - many TRBV10-3 TGTGCCATCGGGCCGGGGGCAGTGCAAGAGACCCAGTACTTC CAIGPGAVQETQYF
TRBJ2-1 TRBD2 - TRBV20-1 TGCAGTGCACGGACTAGCGGTACCTACAATGAGCAGTTCTTC CSARTSGTYNEQFF
TRBJ2-5 - - TRBV7-4 TGTGCCAGCAGCTTAGTAGGGGCCTTTGAGACCCAGTACTTC CASSLVGAFETQYF
TRBJ2-5 TRBD1 - TRBV3-1 TGTGCCAGCAGCCAGGCCGGGACAGGGGCGGACTTC CASSQAGTGADF
TRBJ2-7 - few TRBV6-5 TGTGCCAGCAGTTACTCTTGGACTGGGACTCCCTACGAGCAGTACTTC CASSYSWTGTPYEQYF
TRBJ2-1 - few TRBV19 TGTGCCAGTAGTCCTGGGTACACCAATGAGCAGTTCTTC CASSPGYTNEQFF
TRBJ2-7 - many TRBV7-2 TGTGCCAGCAGCAGAGACTGGGGTGGGGTTCCTTACGAGCAGTACTTC CASSRDWGGVPYEQYF
TRBJ1-6 - - TRBV5-1 TGCGCCAGCAGCTTGGAAAGGGTCGTCTATAATTCACCCCTCCACTTT CASSLERVVYNSPLHF
TRBJ2-5 - - TRBV29-1 TGCAGCTCCCGAGGGGGGACGGAAAAAGGGACCCAGTACTTC CSSRGGTEKGTQYF
TRBJ1-2 - few TRBV29-1 TGCAGCATCGGGGAGGATGGCTACACCTTC CSIGEDGYTF
TRBJ1-1 - - TRBV7-9 TGTGCCAGCAGCTTAACGGACTTCCGGTGGACTGAAGCTTTCTTT CASSLTDFRWTEAFF
TRBJ2-1 TRBD2 few TRBV4-1 TGCGCCAGCAGCCAGAACCGACTAGCGGCCTCCTACAATGAGCAGTTCTTC CASSQNRLAASYNEQFF
TRBJ1-2 - few TRBV28 TGTGCCAGCAGTTTGGCGGCAGGGCTCTATGGCTACACCTTC CASSLAAGLYGYTF
TRBJ1-6 TRBD1 - TRBV6-1 TGTGCCAGCAGTTCGGACAGGGGCAAGAGCTCCTATAATTCACCCCTCCACTTT CASSSDRGKSSYNSPLHF
TRBJ2-3 TRBD2 - TRBV9 TGTGCCAGCAGCGTAGCGGGGGGGCTCTCAGATACGCAGTATTTT CASSVAGGLSDTQYF
TRBJ2-7 - - TRBV5-6 TGTGCCAGCAGCTTGGAGTACAGAGGGGAGCAGTACTTC CASSLEYRGEQYF
TRBJ2-7 - - TRBV11-2 TGTGCCAGCAGCCCCAGGTTTGACTACGAGCAGTACTTC CASSPRFDYEQYF
TRBJ2-7 TRBD1 many TRBV7-2 TGTGCCAGCAGCCGAAGGACAGGGGCCTACGAGCAGTACTTC CASSRRTGAYEQYF
TRBJ1-1 TRBD1 - TRBV4-2 TGTGCCAGCAGCCGTCAAACAGGGGTGAACACTGAAGCTTTCTTT CASSRQTGVNTEAFF
TRBJ1-1 - few TRBV2 TGTGCCAGCAGTGGGGGGCGGGGAGTGAACACTGAAGCTTTCTTT CASSGGRGVNTEAFF
TRBJ1-6 - few TRBV27 TGTGCCAGCAGTTTTGGGTTCGGGGGCCTGGGTTCACCCCTCCACTTT CASSFGFGGLGSPLHF
TRBJ1-1 - - TRBV6-1 TGTGCCAGCCATATTAGGGGGGTTTCGAACACTGAAGCTTTCTTT CASHIRGVSNTEAFF
TRBJ2-1 - - TRBV10-3 TGTGCCATCAGTGAGTCGAAGGTGGGCACCGGGGTATACAATGAGCAGTTCTTC CAISESKVGTGVYNEQFF
TRBJ2-1 - many TRBV7-8 TGTGCCAGCAGCCCCGGACGCCTCACTAGACTTGAGCAGTTCTTC CASSPGRLTRLEQFF
TRBJ1-1 - - TRBV5-4 TGTGCCAGCAGCTTGGGGCGGACGTCGAACACTGAAGCTTTCTTT CASSLGRTSNTEAFF
TRBJ2-5 TRBD2 many TRBV7-2 TGTGCCAGCAGCCGCGTGGGCGGGGGATATCAAGAGACCCAGTACTTC CASSRVGGGYQETQYF
TRBJ1-2 TRBD1 few TRBV20-1 TGCAGTGCTGGGGACAGGGGTGGCTACACCTTC CSAGDRGGYTF
TRBJ2-7 - few TRBV2 TGTGCCAGCAGTGAGGCTAGAAATTACGAGCAGTACTTC CASSEARNYEQYF
TRBJ1-2 - - TRBV5-6 TGTGCCAGCAGCCCTCTTGGGCGTTCCTATGGCTACACCTTC CASSPLGRSYGYTF
TRBJ1-1 - - TRBV7-4 TGTGCCAGCAGCTTAGCAACACTTGGGGCTGAAGCTTTCTTT CASSLATLGAEAFF
TRBJ2-1 - many TRBV7-9 TGTGCCAGCAGCTTATCGGCGACAGGTCCCCATGAGCAGTTCTTC CASSLSATGPHEQFF
TRBJ2-1 - - TRBV6-5 TGTGCCAGCAGTTACTCGACCCGGCCGCCCGGGAGTGAGCAGTTCTTC CASSYSTRPPGSEQFF